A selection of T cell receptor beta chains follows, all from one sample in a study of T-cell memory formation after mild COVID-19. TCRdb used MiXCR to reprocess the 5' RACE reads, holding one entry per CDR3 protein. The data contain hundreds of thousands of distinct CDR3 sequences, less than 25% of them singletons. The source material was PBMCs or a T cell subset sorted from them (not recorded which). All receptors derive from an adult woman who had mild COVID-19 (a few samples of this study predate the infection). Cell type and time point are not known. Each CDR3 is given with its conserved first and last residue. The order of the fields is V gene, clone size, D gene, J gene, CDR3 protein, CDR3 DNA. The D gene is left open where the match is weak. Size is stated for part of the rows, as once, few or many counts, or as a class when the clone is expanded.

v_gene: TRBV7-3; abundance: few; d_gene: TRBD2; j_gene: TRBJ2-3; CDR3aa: CASSSVAGVSGTDTQYF; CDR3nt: TGTGCCAGCAGCTCCGTAGCGGGAGTATCGGGCACAGATACGCAGTATTTT
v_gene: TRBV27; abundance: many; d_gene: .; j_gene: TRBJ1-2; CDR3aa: CASSTAQGGYTF; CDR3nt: TGTGCCAGCAGCACCGCTCAGGGTGGCTACACCTTC
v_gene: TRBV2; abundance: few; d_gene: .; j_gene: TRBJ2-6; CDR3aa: CASGGTAYSGANVLTF; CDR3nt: TGTGCCAGCGGGGGGACAGCCTACTCTGGGGCCAACGTCCTGACTTTC
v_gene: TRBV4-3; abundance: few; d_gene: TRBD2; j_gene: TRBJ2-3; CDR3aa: CASSQEGGMIAGGRDTQYF; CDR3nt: TGCGCCAGCAGCCAAGAGGGTGGTATGATAGCGGGAGGCAGAGATACGCAGTATTTT
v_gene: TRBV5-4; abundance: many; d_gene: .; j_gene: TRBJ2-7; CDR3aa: CASSQVTGSNYEQYF; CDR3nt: TGTGCCAGCAGCCAAGTTACAGGCAGTAACTACGAGCAGTACTTC
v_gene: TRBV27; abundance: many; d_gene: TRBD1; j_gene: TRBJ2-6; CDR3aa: CASSGQGGDSGANVLTF; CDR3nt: TGTGCCAGCAGTGGACAGGGGGGGGACTCTGGGGCCAACGTCCTGACTTTC
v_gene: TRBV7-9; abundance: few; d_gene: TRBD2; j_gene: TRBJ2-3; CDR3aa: CASSRSGRGDTQYF; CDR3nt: TGTGCCAGCAGCCGTAGCGGGAGAGGCGATACGCAGTATTTT
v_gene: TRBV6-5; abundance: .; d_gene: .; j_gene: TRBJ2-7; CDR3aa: CASTQTLGAKQYF; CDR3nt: TGTGCCAGCACCCAGACCCTCGGTGCGAAGCAGTACTTC
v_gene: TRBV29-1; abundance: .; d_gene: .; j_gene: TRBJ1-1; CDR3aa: CSVVPGNTEAFF; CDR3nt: TGCAGCGTTGTCCCGGGGAACACTGAAGCTTTCTTT
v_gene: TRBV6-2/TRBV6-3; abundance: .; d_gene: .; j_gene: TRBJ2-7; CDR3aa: CASSYSRWQGPYEQYF; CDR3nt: TGTGCCAGCAGTTACTCGAGGTGGCAGGGACCGTACGAGCAGTACTTC
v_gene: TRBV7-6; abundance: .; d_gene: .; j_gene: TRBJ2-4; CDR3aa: CASSPAGVNGIQYF; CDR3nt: TGTGCCAGCAGCCCTGCAGGGGTTAACGGCATTCAGTACTTC
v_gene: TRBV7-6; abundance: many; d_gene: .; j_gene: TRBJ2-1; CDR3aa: CASSSSGGEQFF; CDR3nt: TGTGCCAGCAGCTCTTCTGGGGGAGAGCAGTTCTTC
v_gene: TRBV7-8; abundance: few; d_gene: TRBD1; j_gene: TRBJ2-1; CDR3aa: CASSAGTGPYNEQFF; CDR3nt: TGTGCCAGCAGCGCCGGGACAGGGCCGTACAATGAGCAGTTCTTC
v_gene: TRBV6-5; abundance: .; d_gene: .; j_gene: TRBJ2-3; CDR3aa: CASSYSTGRDTQYF; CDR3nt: TGTGCCAGCAGTTACTCAACGGGGAGGGATACGCAGTATTTT
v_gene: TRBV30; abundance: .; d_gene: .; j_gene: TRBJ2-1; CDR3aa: CAWKGPGKNEQFF; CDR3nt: TGTGCCTGGAAGGGCCCGGGGAAGAATGAGCAGTTCTTC
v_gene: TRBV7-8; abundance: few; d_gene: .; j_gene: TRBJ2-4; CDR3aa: CASSPLASSKNIQYF; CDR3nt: TGTGCCAGCAGCCCCCTAGCCTCTTCCAAAAACATTCAGTACTTC
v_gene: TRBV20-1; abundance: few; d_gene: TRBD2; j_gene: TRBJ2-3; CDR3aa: CSAPFPGLAGGHSQYF; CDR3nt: TGCAGTGCCCCCTTCCCGGGACTAGCGGGAGGGCACTCGCAGTATTTT
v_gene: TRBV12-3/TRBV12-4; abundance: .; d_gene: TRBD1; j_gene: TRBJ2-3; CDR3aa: CASRPGQSHKAQYF; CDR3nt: TGTGCCAGCAGGCCGGGACAGTCACACAAGGCGCAGTATTTT
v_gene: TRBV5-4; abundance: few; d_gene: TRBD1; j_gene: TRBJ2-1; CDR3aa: CASSGGQGWTNEQFF; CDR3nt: TGTGCCAGCAGCGGCGGACAGGGTTGGACCAATGAGCAGTTCTTC
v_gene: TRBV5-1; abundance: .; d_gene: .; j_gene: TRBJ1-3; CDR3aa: CASSLGGDHSGNTIYF; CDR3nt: TGCGCCAGCAGCTTGGGCGGAGATCACTCTGGAAACACCATATATTTT
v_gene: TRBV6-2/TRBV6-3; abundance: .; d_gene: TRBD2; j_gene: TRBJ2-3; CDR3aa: CASDRGLAADTQYF; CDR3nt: TGTGCCAGCGACCGGGGACTAGCGGCAGATACGCAGTATTTT
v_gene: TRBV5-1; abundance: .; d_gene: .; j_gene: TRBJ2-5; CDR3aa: CASSSGAGGAQETQYF; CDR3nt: TGCGCCAGCAGCTCCGGTGCAGGGGGGGCACAAGAGACCCAGTACTTC
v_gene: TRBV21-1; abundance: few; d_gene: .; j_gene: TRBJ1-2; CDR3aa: CASSKKGQPFYGYTF; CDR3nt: TGTGCCAGCAGCAAAAAGGGACAGCCTTTCTATGGCTACACCTTC
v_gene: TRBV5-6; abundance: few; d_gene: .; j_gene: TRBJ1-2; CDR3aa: CASSLADYGYTF; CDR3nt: TGTGCCAGCAGCTTGGCCGACTATGGCTACACCTTC
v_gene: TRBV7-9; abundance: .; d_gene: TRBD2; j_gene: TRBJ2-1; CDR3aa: CASSHSGQIYNEQFF; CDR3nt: TGTGCCAGCAGTCATAGCGGGCAGATATACAATGAGCAGTTCTTC
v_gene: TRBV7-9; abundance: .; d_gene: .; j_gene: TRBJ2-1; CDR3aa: CASSPRGSEQFF; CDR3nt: TGTGCCAGCAGCCCTAGGGGGAGTGAGCAGTTCTTC